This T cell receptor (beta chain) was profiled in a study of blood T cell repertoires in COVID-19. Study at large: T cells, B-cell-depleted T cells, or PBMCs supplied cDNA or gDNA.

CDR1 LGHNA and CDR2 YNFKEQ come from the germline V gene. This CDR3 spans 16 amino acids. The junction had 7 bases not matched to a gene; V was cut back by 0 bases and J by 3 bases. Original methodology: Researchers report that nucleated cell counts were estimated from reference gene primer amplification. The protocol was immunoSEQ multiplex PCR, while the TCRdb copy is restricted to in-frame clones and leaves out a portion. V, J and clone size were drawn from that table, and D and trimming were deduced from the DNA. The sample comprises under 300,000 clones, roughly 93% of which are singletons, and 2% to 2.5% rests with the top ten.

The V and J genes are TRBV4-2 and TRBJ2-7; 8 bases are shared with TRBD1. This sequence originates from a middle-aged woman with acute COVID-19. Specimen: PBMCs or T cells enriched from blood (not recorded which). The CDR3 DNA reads TGTGCCAGCAGCCAAGATTCAACAGGGGGGAGCTACGAGCAGTACTTC. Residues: CASSQDSTGGSYEQYF.